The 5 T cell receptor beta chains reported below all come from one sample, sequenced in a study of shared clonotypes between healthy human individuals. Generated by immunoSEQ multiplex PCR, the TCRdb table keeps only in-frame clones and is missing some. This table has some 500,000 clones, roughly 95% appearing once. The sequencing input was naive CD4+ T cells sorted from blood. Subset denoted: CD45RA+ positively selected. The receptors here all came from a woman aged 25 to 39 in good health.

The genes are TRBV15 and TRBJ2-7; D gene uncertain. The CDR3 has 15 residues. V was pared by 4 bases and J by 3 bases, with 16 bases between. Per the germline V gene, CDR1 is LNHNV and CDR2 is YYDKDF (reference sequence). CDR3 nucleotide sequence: TGTGCCACCAGCATTGGCAGGTCCGAGGACTACGAGCAGTACTTC. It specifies CATSIGRSEDYEQYF.

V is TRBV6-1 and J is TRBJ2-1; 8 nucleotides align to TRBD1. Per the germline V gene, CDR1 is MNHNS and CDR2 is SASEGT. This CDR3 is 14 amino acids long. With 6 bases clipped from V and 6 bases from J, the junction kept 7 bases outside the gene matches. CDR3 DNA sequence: TGTGCCAGCAGGGACAGGGTCGTCTTCAATGAGCAGTTCTTC. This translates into CASRDRVVFNEQFF.

CDR3 amino acids: CASSQDQWGAGNTIYF. The CDR3 region has the DNA TGTGCCAGCAGCCAAGATCAGTGGGGGGCGGGAAACACCATATATTTT. This rearrangement joins TRBV4-2 to TRBJ1-3; tentatively, D is TRBD1 (6 bases). The CDR3 has 16 amino acids. Looked up from germline, CDR1 is LGHNA and CDR2 is YNFKEQ. V lost 0 bases, J lost 4 bases, and 13 bases lay in between.

The CDR3 spells CASSSSGSRSYEQFF. The CDR3 coding sequence is TGTGCCAGCAGCTCTAGCGGGAGTCGGTCCTATGAGCAGTTCTTC. The V gene is TRBV7-3, the J gene TRBJ2-1; TRBD2 matches 10 bases. Germline CDR1 and CDR2: SGHTA and FQGTGA. The V and J ends lost 4 bases and 8 bases, in that order; junction bases with no gene match: 8. The length of the CDR3 is 15 residues.

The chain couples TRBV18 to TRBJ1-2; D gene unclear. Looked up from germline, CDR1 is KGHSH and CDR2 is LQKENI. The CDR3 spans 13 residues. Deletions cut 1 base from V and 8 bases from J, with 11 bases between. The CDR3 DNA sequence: TGTGCCAGCTCACCACGGACGGCGGAAGGCTACACCTTC. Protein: CASSPRTAEGYTF.